The entry that follows covers one TCR beta chain sequence. What it binds is not known. Germline loops: CDR1 SGHDN, CDR2 FVKESK. CDR3 length: 15 residues. The ends were cut back, 0 bases at V and 9 bases at J, with 15 bases in the middle. This sample was included in a study of beta chain features in type 1 diabetes. Study-wide findings and caveats: There were fewer insertions and more deletions at the VDJ junctions of type 1 diabetes patients. Researchers cautioned that cDNA sequencing could over-represent cells with high TCR expression. TCRB CDR3s were moderately but significantly shorter in Type 1 diabetes patients in all four CD4+ subsets.

cDNA synthesis used the whole RNA isolate, giving expressed TCRB sequences. Sequencing of naive, central memory and regulatory T cell samples gave an average of approximately 3.3 million reads. Clones were sequenced by immunoSEQ multiplex PCR, and TCRdb holds only the in-frame ones, with some missing. The sample includes around 400,000 clones, roughly 16% of them seen just once. The V and J genes are TRBV14 and TRBJ2-1; the D is unclear. The sample comprised naive CD4+ T cells from blood. The sequence was collected from a woman younger than 35 in good health. CDR3 in amino acids: CASSQEAQLRREQFF. CDR3 nucleotide sequence: TGTGCCAGCAGCCAAGAAGCCCAGCTGAGGCGTGAGCAGTTCTTC.